Presented here are 21 T cell receptor beta chains from one specimen sequenced in a study of T cells in Graves' hyperthyroidism and ophthalmopathy (dated by TCRdb to about 2019). Receptors were amplified or captured by multiplex PCR. The instrument was an Illumina HiSeq 2000. The TCR beta CDR3 regions were amplified from RNA transcripts. The TCR CDR3 was subjected to a first round of RT-PCR using the HTBI primer set and the Qiagen OneStep RT-PCR kit. Clones were called with MiXCR by TCRdb after fastp trimmed the public reads at Q25, and only in-frame beta chains were retained. For every CDR3 protein sequence, its rows merge into one entry that carries the most common genes and DNA. Here the sample has fewer than 550,000 distinct CDR3 sequences; 15% to 17% occur a single time. The biggest ten clones account for approximately 8% of the sample. Sample: blood. These receptors all stem from a woman aged 18-29 years with Graves' hyperthyroidism.

This clonotype has a count of ten or more. The chain couples TRBV2 to TRBJ2-7; 11 bases fit TRBD2. The V and J ends lost 6 bases and 3 bases, in that order; junction bases with no gene match: 7. Germline CDR1 reads SNHLY; CDR2 reads FYNNEI. The CDR3 is 15 amino acids. CDR3 loop: CASRPTSGGFYEQYF. For the CDR3, the DNA is TGTGCCAGCAGGCCAACTAGCGGGGGCTTCTACGAGCAGTACTTC.

This clonotype was observed at least ten times. This chain uses TRBV4-2 with TRBJ1-2; D possibly corresponds to TRBD1 (5 bases). Germline assignment: CDR1 LGHNA and CDR2 YNFKEQ. This CDR3 comprises 17 residues. V was cut by 0 bases and J by 4 bases, with 18 bases left in between. The CDR3 protein is CASSQDHDSAGLYGYTF. The CDR3, as DNA: TGTGCCAGCAGCCAAGACCATGACAGCGCGGGTCTCTATGGCTACACCTTC.

This chain joins TRBV20-1 and TRBJ2-1, with 10 bases matching TRBD2. Germline lookup yields CDR1 DFQATT and CDR2 SNEGSKA (reference sequence). The junction had 12 bases not matched to a gene; V was cut back by 6 bases and J by 4 bases. CDR3 length: 16 residues. CDR3 sequence: CSATNRAGGRYNEQFF. The CDR3 DNA reads as TGCAGTGCAACAAACCGAGCGGGAGGGAGGTACAATGAGCAGTTCTTC.

In its sample, this clonotype was seen many times. The chain couples TRBV30 to TRBJ1-2, with 8 nucleotides matching TRBD1. The CDR3 spans 13 residues. V shed 3 bases and J 3 bases; nucleotides not matched to a gene: 3. The V gene's germline CDR1 is GTSNPN and CDR2 SVGIG (reference sequence). The CDR3 nucleotides read TGTGCCTGGAGGGACAGGGTTGACTATGGCTACACCTTC. Protein product: CAWRDRVDYGYTF.

This clonotype turned up a few times. The CDR3 region is CASSQEDRGDEKLFF. In nucleotides, the CDR3 is TGCGCCAGCAGCCAGGAGGACAGGGGTGATGAAAAACTGTTTTTT. The chain recombines TRBV4-1 with TRBJ1-4; TRBD1 matches at 9 bases. V was clipped by 3 bases and J by 6 bases; unmatched bases: 5. Germline assignment: CDR1 MGHRA and CDR2 YSYEKL. The CDR3 length is 15 residues.

This clonotype was seen at least ten times. The rearrangement uses TRBV6-1 and TRBJ1-2; D is unresolved. The CDR3 runs to 11 residues. Germline CDR1 and CDR2: MNHNS and SASEGT. V lost 6 bases and J 1 base, leaving 3 bases between the germline ends. CDR3 loop: CASRHNYGYTF. Written as DNA, the CDR3 is TGTGCCAGCAGACATAACTATGGCTACACCTTC.

The chain carries TRBV4-1 and TRBJ1-1, with D maybe TRBD1 (5 bases). The V end was cut by 3 bases, the J end by 2 bases, with 16 bases between. In germline, CDR1 is MGHRA, CDR2 YSYEKL. CDR3 length equals 16 residues. The CDR3 here is CASSHSRWGRNTEAFF. The DNA for the CDR3 is TGCGCCAGCAGCCACTCACGTTGGGGGAGAAACACTGAAGCTTTCTTT.

This clonotype appeared many times. The chain couples TRBV5-6 to TRBJ2-2; D is unresolved. Germline V gene lookup returns CDR1 SGHDT and CDR2 YYEEEE. CDR3 length equals 16 residues. Trimming shortened V by 0 bases and J by 1 base, and 10 bases separated the two germline ends. The CDR3: CASSLGGRWNTGELFF. The CDR3 DNA sequence: TGTGCCAGCAGCTTGGGGGGTAGGTGGAACACCGGGGAGCTGTTTTTT.

The CDR3 protein is CSAPDKTYEQYF. The CDR3 coding sequence is TGCAGTGCACCTGACAAAACCTACGAGCAGTACTTC. The chain has TRBV20-1 and TRBJ2-7; no definite D call. V was clipped by 6 bases and J by 2 bases, with 11 bases between them. In germline, CDR1 is DFQATT, CDR2 SNEGSKA (reference sequence). This CDR3 comprises 12 residues.

At least ten counts were recorded for this clonotype. The chain joins TRBV5-8 to TRBJ2-7; unclear D gene. Germline V CDR1 and CDR2: SGHTS, YDEGEE. CDR3 length: 13 amino acids. Trimming shortened V by 5 bases and J by 0 bases, and 9 bases separated the two germline ends. The chain's CDR3 is CASRNVSSYEQYF. The CDR3 nucleotides read TGTGCCAGCAGAAACGTCAGCTCCTACGAGCAGTACTTC.

The table lists this clonotype with many counts. The chain couples TRBV2 to TRBJ2-7; D possibly uses TRBD1 or TRBD2 (6 bases each). Trimming removed 7 bases at V and 6 bases at J, with 19 bases between. Looked up from germline, CDR1 is SNHLY and CDR2 is FYNNEI. The CDR3 runs 14 residues. CDR3 loop: CASIGGPFPPEQYF. The CDR3 DNA follows: TGTGCCAGCATCGGGGGCCCTTTCCCCCCCGAGCAGTACTTC.

CDR3 region: CASSQEEGANTGELFF. For the CDR3, the DNA is TGCGCCAGCAGCCAAGAGGAGGGGGCGAACACCGGGGAGCTGTTTTTT. This chain connects TRBV4-1 to TRBJ2-2; D is possibly TRBD1 or TRBD2 (6 bases each). Germline V gene sequence: CDR1 MGHRA, CDR2 YSYEKL. This CDR3 has 16 residues. Between the trimmed V and J ends, which lost 0 bases and 0 bases, there was a span of 8 bases.

J is TRBJ2-1 and V is TRBV5-1; the match to TRBD1 covers 8 bases. Trimming at V came to 3 bases and at J to 15 bases, leaving 11 bases not matched to a gene. CDR1 is SGHRS and CDR2 is YFSETQ in the germline V gene. The CDR3 loop spans 13 amino acids. The CDR3 spells CASSSGDRLRMFF. Here the CDR3 DNA reads TGCGCCAGCAGCTCTGGGGACAGGCTCCGAATGTTCTTC. Using reference TRBV5-1 and TRBJ2-1 for the parts outside the CDR3, the full variable domain is KAGVTQTPRYLIKTRGQQVTLSCSPISGHRSVSWYQQTPGQGLQFLFEYFSETQRNKGNFPGRFSGRQFSNSRSEMNVSTLELGDSALYLCASSSGDRLRMFFGPGTRLTVL.

This clonotype was picked up many times. V is TRBV6-1 and J is TRBJ1-2, with D possibly matching TRBD1 (6 bases). This CDR3 has 13 amino acids. Per germline, CDR1 MNHNS and CDR2 SASEGT. With 7 bases removed from V and 7 bases from J, the gap between germline ends came to 16 bases. CDR3 coding DNA: TGTGCCAGCACCGTAACACAGGGACTTGGCTACACCTTC. Amino acid sequence: CASTVTQGLGYTF.

This clonotype was detected many times. V is TRBV6-5 and J is TRBJ1-2, with D uncertain. This CDR3 comprises 15 residues. Germline V gene sequence: CDR1 MNHEY, CDR2 SVGAGI. V was trimmed by 0 bases and J by 0 bases, leaving 8 bases between them. This chain's CDR3 is CASSYSRTTNYGYTF. DNA of the CDR3: TGTGCCAGCAGTTACTCGAGGACCACTAACTATGGCTACACCTTC.

This clonotype was found many times. A much larger clone lies a single base off, so this may be a read error. The chain recombines TRBV14 with TRBJ2-3; D gene unclear. V was cut by 3 bases and J by 4 bases, with 2 bases left in between. This CDR3 has 11 amino acids. From germline, CDR1 is SGHDN and CDR2 FVKESK. CDR3 sequence reads: CASSHADTQYF. For the CDR3, the DNA is TGTGCCAGCAGCCACGCAGATACGCAGTATTTT.

This clonotype appeared once. The J gene is TRBJ2-1, the V gene TRBV2; the D gene could be TRBD1 or TRBD2 (5 bases each). CDR1 SNHLY and CDR2 FYNNEI come from the germline V gene. Deletions cut 4 bases from V and 0 bases from J, with 7 bases between. CDR3 size: 14 residues. The CDR3, as DNA: TGTGCCAGCAGTGCGGGGCGCTCCTACAATGAGCAGTTCTTC. Translation gives CASSAGRSYNEQFF.

In this sample, this clonotype turned up a few times. This sequence joins TRBV28 and TRBJ1-1, with D uncertain. The V end was cut by 7 bases, the J end by 1 base, with 4 bases between. From germline, CDR1 is MDHEN and CDR2 SYDVKM. CDR3 length equals 11 residues. The CDR3 region has the DNA TGTGCCAGCACAGCGAACACTGAAGCTTTCTTT. Amino acids: CASTANTEAFF.

This clonotype was seen many times. The chain couples TRBV7-3 to TRBJ2-5; TRBD2 agrees at 14 bases. The CDR3 is made up of 18 amino acids. Germline loops: CDR1 SGHTA, CDR2 FQGTGA. Germline trimming cut 3 bases from V and 2 bases from J; bases unmatched to any gene: 8. DNA for the CDR3: TGTGCCAGCAGCTTCGGGACTAGCGGGAGTATTTGGCAAGAGACCCAGTACTTC. Its protein product is CASSFGTSGSIWQETQYF. Drawing the rest from reference TRBV7-3 and TRBJ2-5, the complete variable domain is GAGVSQTPSNKVTEKGKYVELRCDPISGHTALYWYRQSLGQGPEFLIYFQGTGAADDSGLPNDRFFAVRPEGSVSTLKIQRTERGDSAVYLCASSFGTSGSIWQETQYFGPGTRLLVL.

The V and J genes are TRBV6-5 and TRBJ2-1; TRBD2 might be the D (5 bases). Trimming cost V 0 bases and J 0 bases, with 9 bases left between them. The CDR3 extends over 16 amino acids. Germline-derived CDR1 and CDR2 are MNHEY and SVGAGI. The DNA of the CDR3 is TGTGCCAGCAGTTACTCGATCGGGGACTCCTACAATGAGCAGTTCTTC. It encodes CASSYSIGDSYNEQFF.

The V and J genes are TRBV11-3 and TRBJ2-1; 8 nucleotides match TRBD2. With V trimmed by 3 bases and J by 6 bases, 7 bases remained unmatched. The CDR3 covers 15 residues. Germline V CDR1 and CDR2: SGHNT, YENEEA. The CDR3 protein is CASSLGSGRFNEQFF. In DNA, the CDR3 is TGTGCCAGCAGCTTGGGGAGCGGGAGATTCAATGAGCAGTTCTTC.